Listed here are 8 T cell receptor delta chains from one sample, sequenced in a study of gamma-delta chains in newborns, infants, children. TCRdb used CATT to re-call clones from the reads. The sample has approximately 6,900 delta-chain clones, under 2.5% seen once; the top ten hold roughly 9.8%. Sequenced input: blood. The receptor source for this set is a child who was a newborn, infant or young child, either healthy, febrile or measles-vaccinated (not recorded which).

This clone showed up just a few times. A read error may explain this, as a much larger clone is one base away. The same CDR3 is also encoded by other DNA sequences in this sample. The chain employs TRDV2 and TRDJ3, with 9 bases fitting TRDD3. CDR3 size: 18 residues. CDR1 and CDR2 from the germline V gene are GEAIGNYY and EKD. CDR3 residues: CACDTGGYLAWDTRQMFF. CDR3 bases: TGTGCCTGCGACACCGGGGGATACTTGGCCTGGGACACCCGACAGATGTTTTTC.

This clone was detected a few times. TCRdb pairs this DNA with a much larger clone's protein that differs at residue 8, likely a read error; the protein shown was translated from the DNA. J is TRDJ1 and V is TRDV2; D unclear. The length of the CDR3 is 17 residues. Looked up from germline, CDR1 is GEAIGNYY and CDR2 is EKD. V was pared by 0 bases and J by 0 bases, with 16 bases between. The CDR3 DNA reads TGTGCCTGTGACACCGTAGGATCCGGGTCCTACACCGATAAACTCATCTTT. This codes for CACDTVGSGSYTDKLIF.

The sample holds a few counts of this clone. A read error likely explains this, since a far larger clone differs by one base. Other DNA sequences from this sample encode an identical CDR3 as well. V and J are TRDV2 and TRDJ3; 10 bases are a match to TRDD3. The CDR3 spans 16 residues. Germline CDR1 GEAIGNYY, CDR2 EKD. The CDR3 nucleotides are TGTGCTTGTGACATACTGGGGGATTGGGACACCCGACAGATGTTTTTC. Translating gives CACDILGDWDTRQMFF.

This clone appeared a few times. This could be a read error, since a much larger clone is one nucleotide away. This rearrangement joins TRDV1 to TRDJ3; D is perhaps TRDD2 (6 bases). This CDR3 spans 20 amino acids. Germline V lookup: CDR1 TSWWSYY, CDR2 QGS. CDR3 sequence: CALGELQPSLTTWDTRRMFF. The CDR3 DNA follows: TGTGCTCTTGGGGAACTACAGCCTTCCCTTACAACCTGGGACACCCGACGGATGTTTTTC.

By proportion, this clone is medium-sized. Within the sample, other DNA sequences also encode this same CDR3. This sequence joins TRDV1 and TRDJ1; either TRDD2 or TRDD3 may supply D (8 bases each). The CDR3 has 19 residues. Per the germline V gene, CDR1 is TSWWSYY and CDR2 is QGS. V was cut by 0 bases and J by 0 bases, with 20 bases left in between. The CDR3 protein is CALGELLPTGGPHTDKLIF. The CDR3 DNA reads as TGTGCTCTTGGGGAACTACTTCCTACTGGGGGCCCACACACCGATAAACTCATCTTT.

This clone has a handful of counts. A much more abundant neighbour one base away suggests this may be a read error. Other nucleotide sequences from this sample produce the same CDR3. The V call is TRDV2, the J call TRDJ3, with 8 bases fitting TRDD3. CDR1 and CDR2 from the germline V gene are GEAIGNYY and EKD. The CDR3 is 18 amino acids. CDR3 loop: CACDTVGDGTRDTRQMFF. CDR3 bases: TGTGCCTGTGACACCGTGGGGGATGGGACCCGGGACACCCGGCAGATGTTTTTC.

Comments on this clone: The translation of this DNA and the TCRdb protein of a much larger clone differ at residue 14, probably owing to a read error; the protein shown here is translated from the DNA. The chain's CDR3 is CACDTGGSSSWDTQQMFF. The CDR3 DNA is TGTGCCTGTGACACCGGGGGCTCAAGCTCCTGGGACACCCAACAGATGTTTTTC. V and J are TRDV2 and TRDJ3, with a weak D call TRDD3 (5 bases). In germline, CDR1 is GEAIGNYY, CDR2 EKD. This CDR3 region has 18 residues.

A note on this clone: The TCRdb protein comes from a much larger clone and disagrees with this DNA's translation at residue 13, likely due to a read error; the protein given here is derived from the DNA. The V gene is TRDV2, the J gene TRDJ3; 8 positions agree with TRDD3. Per the germline V gene, CDR1 is GEAIGNYY and CDR2 is EKD. The CDR3 runs 19 residues. The CDR3 spells CACDTVLGASSWGTRQMFF. The CDR3 nucleotides read TGTGCCTGTGACACCGTACTGGGGGCGAGCTCCTGGGGCACCCGACAGATGTTTTTC.